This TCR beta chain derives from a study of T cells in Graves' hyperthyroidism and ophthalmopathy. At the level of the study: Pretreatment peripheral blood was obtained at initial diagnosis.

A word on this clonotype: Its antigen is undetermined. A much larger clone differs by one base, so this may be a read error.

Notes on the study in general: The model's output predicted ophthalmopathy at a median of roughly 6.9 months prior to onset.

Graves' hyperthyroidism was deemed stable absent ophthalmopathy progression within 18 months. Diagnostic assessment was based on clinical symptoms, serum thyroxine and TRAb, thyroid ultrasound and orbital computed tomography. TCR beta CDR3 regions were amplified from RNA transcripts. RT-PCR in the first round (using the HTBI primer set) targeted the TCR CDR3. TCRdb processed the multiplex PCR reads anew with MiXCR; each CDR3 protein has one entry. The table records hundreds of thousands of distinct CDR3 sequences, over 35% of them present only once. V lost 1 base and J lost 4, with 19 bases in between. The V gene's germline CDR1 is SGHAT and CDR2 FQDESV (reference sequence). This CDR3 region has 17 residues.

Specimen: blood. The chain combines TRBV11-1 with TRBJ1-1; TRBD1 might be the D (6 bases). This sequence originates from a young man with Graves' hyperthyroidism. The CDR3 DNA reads TGTGCCAGCAGCTTAGAGGACAGCTTAAGGGCTGGCACTGAAGCTTTCTTT. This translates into CASSLEDSLRAGTEAFF.